The 23 T cell receptor beta chains below come from one sample, sequenced in a study of blood T cell repertoires in COVID-19. Method: immunoSEQ multiplex PCR; TCRdb's copy keeps in-frame clones and lacks some. The sample has approximately 250,000 clones, roughly 89% seen once. Sequenced material: peripheral blood. These TCRs come from a man between 25 and 39 years old who had recovered from COVID-19.

The chain uses TRBV27 and TRBJ1-2, with a tentative D call TRBD1 (5 bases). The germline V gene encodes CDR1 MNHEY and CDR2 SMNVEV (reference sequence). V dropped 8 bases and J dropped 4 bases, with 11 bases sitting between them. This CDR3 is 12 amino acids long. The CDR3 DNA reads as TGTGCCAGCTCCAGGGCTGCCTATGGCTACACCTTC. Translation: CASSRAAYGYTF.

The chain recombines TRBV4-3 with TRBJ1-4; no clear D. The V end was cut by 2 bases, the J end by 5 bases, with 9 bases between. Germline V gene lookup returns CDR1 LGHNA and CDR2 YSLEER. CDR3 length: 14 amino acids. DNA of the CDR3: TGCGCCAGCAGCCAAAGTAGAGGGAATGAAAAACTGTTTTTT. This codes for CASSQSRGNEKLFF.

This clone was seen just once. J is TRBJ1-3 and V is TRBV6-4, with a weak D call TRBD1 (5 bases). Germline-derived CDR1 and CDR2 are MRHNA and SNTAGT. This CDR3 has 15 residues. With 6 bases removed from V and 1 base from J, the gap between germline ends came to 13 bases. In DNA, the CDR3 is TGTGCCAGCAGCCAACAGGCTACATCTGGAAACACCATATATTTT. This encodes CASSQQATSGNTIYF.

This chain joins TRBV4-2 and TRBJ2-1; the match to TRBD2 covers 11 bases. This CDR3 has 17 residues. After removal of 4 bases from V and 0 bases from J, the junction contained 5 bases not matched to a gene. Germline values: CDR1 LGHNA, CDR2 YNFKEQ. CDR3 in amino acids: CASSLAGTSGSYNEQFF. CDR3 bases: TGTGCCAGCAGCCTGGCCGGGACTAGCGGCTCCTACAATGAGCAGTTCTTC.

V and J are TRBV4-2 and TRBJ2-1; no definite D call. This CDR3 is built from 15 residues. Between the trimmed V and J ends, which lost 7 bases and 0 bases, there was a span of 13 bases. Germline lookup yields CDR1 LGHNA and CDR2 YNFKEQ. The CDR3 DNA is TGTGCCAGCACCGAGAGTCTTAGCTCCTACAATGAGCAGTTCTTC. Translating it yields CASTESLSSYNEQFF.

J is TRBJ2-7 and V is TRBV3-1 (or the pseudogene TRBV3-2), with 11 positions matching TRBD2. CDR1 and CDR2 from the germline V gene are LGHDT and YNNKEL (reference sequence). There are 16 residues in the CDR3. The ends lost 2 bases at V and 2 bases at J; junction bases unmatched: 5. The CDR3 loop is CASSQPTSGVPYEQYF. DNA of the CDR3: TGTGCCAGCAGCCAACCGACTAGCGGGGTACCCTACGAGCAGTACTTC.

The V and J genes are TRBV11-2 and TRBJ1-1; D gene ambiguous. There are 14 residues in the CDR3. The V and J ends lost 2 bases and 1 base respectively, with 8 bases between them. Looked up from germline, CDR1 is SGHAT and CDR2 is FQNNGV. The CDR3 DNA reads as TGTGCCAGCAGCTTAACCCGGGAGAACACTGAAGCTTTCTTT. This codes for CASSLTRENTEAFF.

This chain joins TRBV19 and TRBJ2-7, with 9 bases matching TRBD1. V gave up 5 bases and J gave up 5 bases; unmatched junction bases: 7. Germline V gene lookup returns CDR1 LNHDA and CDR2 SQIVND (reference sequence). The CDR3 totals 14 residues. The CDR3 DNA reads as TGTGCCAGTAGTCTCTACAGGGGGCGCAACGAGCAGTACTTC. Its translation: CASSLYRGRNEQYF.

The gene calls are TRBV19 and TRBJ2-1, with 8 bases lining up with TRBD2. CDR1 and CDR2 from the germline V gene are LNHDA and SQIVND (reference sequence). This CDR3 is 16 amino acids long. Trimming took 3 bases from V and 1 from J; bases not matched to a gene: 5. The CDR3 nucleotides read TGTGCCAGTAGTATTGAGGGCGGGGGGTCCTACAATGAGCAGTTCTTC. This translates into CASSIEGGGSYNEQFF.

V gene TRBV5-1 combines with J gene TRBJ2-2; a possible D gene is TRBD2 (6 bases). The CDR3 loop spans 16 amino acids. V was trimmed by 0 bases and J by 1 base, leaving 10 bases between them. Germline values: CDR1 SGHRS, CDR2 YFSETQ. CDR3 loop: CASSLVRGGNTGELFF. The CDR3 region has the DNA TGCGCCAGCAGCTTGGTAAGGGGAGGGAACACCGGGGAGCTGTTTTTT.

This clone showed up just a few times. The gene calls are TRBV2 and TRBJ1-6; D perhaps matches TRBD1 (6 bases). V lost 7 bases, J lost 9 bases, and 19 bases lay in between. CDR3 length equals 15 residues. The germline CDR1 and CDR2 sequences are SNHLY and FYNNEI. CDR3 DNA sequence: TGTGCCAGCATAGAGGTACAGGGCCTGAGTTCACCCCTCCACTTT. This translates into CASIEVQGLSSPLHF.

As concerns this clone: The junction does not match germline at one end; this may be a read error. The chain is built from TRBV6-1 and TRBJ1-1; D gene uncertain. The CDR3 runs to 10 residues. CDR1 is MNHNS, CDR2 SASEGT, per germline. For the CDR3, the DNA is TGTGCCAGCAGTGAAGGGCCGTCTCTCTTT. It codes for CASSEGPSLF.

The genes are TRBV18 and TRBJ1-2, with D maybe TRBD1 (6 bases). The germline V gene has CDR1 KGHSH and CDR2 LQKENI. Trimming pared 2 bases from V and 8 bases from J, leaving 9 bases between. The CDR3 totals 12 residues. In nucleotides, the CDR3 is TGTGCCAGCTCACCAGGGACAAGCGGCTACACCTTC. Encoded protein: CASSPGTSGYTF.

The chain is built from TRBV6-2 or TRBV6-3 and TRBJ2-3, with D possibly matching TRBD2 (7 bases). CDR1 MNHEY and CDR2 SVGEGT come from the germline V gene. This CDR3 contains 16 residues. V gave up 2 bases and J gave up 4 bases, with 16 bases separating them. The CDR3 reads CASSYHVGGPADTQYF. CDR3 bases: TGTGCCAGCAGTTACCATGTGGGGGGGCCGGCAGATACGCAGTATTTT.

The chain employs TRBV6-5 and TRBJ1-1; D remains ambiguous. The CDR3 runs to 11 residues. V was cut by 10 bases and J by 4 bases, with 10 bases left in between. The germline gives CDR1 MNHEY, CDR2 SVGAGI. The CDR3, as DNA: TGTGCCACCGAGGTTGTCACTGAAGCTTTCTTT. Its protein is CATEVVTEAFF.

This clone was seen once. This sequence joins TRBV5-6 and TRBJ2-5; possible D gene TRBD2, 6 bases. This CDR3 has 16 residues. Looked up from germline, CDR1 is SGHDT and CDR2 is YYEEEE. Trimming removed 4 bases from V and 2 bases from J, with 18 bases in between. This CDR3 is CASSPPLRDLQETQYF. The CDR3 DNA reads as TGTGCCAGCAGCCCACCGCTCCGGGACTTACAAGAGACCCAGTACTTC. Full variable domain (rest looked up from reference TRBV5-6 and TRBJ2-5): DAGVTQSPTHLIKTRGQQVTLRCSPKSGHDTVSWYQQALGQGPQFIFQYYEEEERQRGNFPDRFSGHQFPNYSSELNVNALLLGDSALYLCASSPPLRDLQETQYFGPGTRLLVL.

This chain's CDR3 is CASSIYLQTGPEGEKLFF. In nucleotides, the CDR3 is TGTGCCAGTAGTATCTATCTCCAGACAGGTCCCGAGGGGGAAAAACTGTTTTTT. The chain couples TRBV19 to TRBJ1-4; a weak D match, TRBD1 (6 bases). V was shortened by 3 bases and J by 8 bases, with 25 bases between the two germline ends. This CDR3 spans 18 amino acids. In germline, CDR1 is LNHDA, CDR2 SQIVND (reference sequence).

The gene calls are TRBV3-1 (or the pseudogene TRBV3-2) and TRBJ2-3; 11 bases are a match to TRBD2. From germline, CDR1 is LGHDT and CDR2 YNNKEL (reference sequence). This CDR3 is 15 amino acids long. The V segment lost 4 bases and the J segment 9 bases; nucleotides outside the gene matches: 9. The CDR3 loop is CASSPLAGGPHTQYF. Written as DNA, the CDR3 is TGTGCCAGCAGCCCGCTAGCGGGGGGACCCCACACGCAGTATTTT.

The J gene is TRBJ1-6, the V gene TRBV27; D gene uncertain. Germline CDR1 MNHEY, CDR2 SMNVEV (reference sequence). Trimming shortened V by 0 bases and J by 11 bases, and 17 bases separated the two germline ends. CDR3 length: 16 residues. CDR3 loop: CASSLSLYGVYTPLHF. The CDR3 bases are TGTGCCAGCAGTTTATCTCTATATGGAGTCTATACACCCCTCCACTTT.

V gene TRBV6-5 combines with J gene TRBJ2-3; 12 bases are shared with TRBD1. The V gene end was trimmed by 6 bases and the J gene end by 6 bases; junction bases not matched to a gene: 7. The germline CDR1 and CDR2 sequences are MNHEY and SVGAGI. The CDR3 length is 15 residues. Here the CDR3 DNA reads TGTGCCAGCAGCCTACGGGACAGGGGGCCGGATACGCAGTATTTT. Its protein is CASSLRDRGPDTQYF.

This chain connects TRBV6-5 to TRBJ1-5, with a tentative D call TRBD1 (5 bases). Germline assignment: CDR1 MNHEY and CDR2 SVGAGI. Trimming stripped 0 bases from V and 4 bases from J, with 10 bases between. The CDR3 length is 15 residues. As DNA, the CDR3 is TGTGCCAGCAGTTACTCGATCGGGGGTAATCAGCCCCAGCATTTT. Protein sequence: CASSYSIGGNQPQHF.

This clone came up a few times. The J gene is TRBJ1-4, the V gene TRBV10-3, with D uncertain. The CDR3 is 14 residues long. Germline V gene lookup returns CDR1 ENHRY and CDR2 SYGVKD. Trimming removed 10 bases from V and 8 bases from J, with 20 bases in between. The CDR3 bases are TGTGCCACTTCCGTCGCGGAGGACGGGGAAAAACTGTTTTTT. It yields the protein CATSVAEDGEKLFF.

This clone has a single count. The rearrangement joins TRBV19 to TRBJ2-7, with D possibly TRBD1 on 6 matching bases. Germline loops: CDR1 LNHDA, CDR2 SQIVND (reference sequence). This CDR3 is built from 18 residues. V shed 3 bases and J shed 1 base, with 22 bases lying between them. The CDR3 nucleotides read TGTGCCAGTAGTATCGACCCCCCGCCGGGACACCTTTCCTACGAGCAGTACTTC. This encodes CASSIDPPPGHLSYEQYF.